This entry lists 15 T cell receptor beta chains sequenced from one sample in a study of CD8 T cells in ankylosing spondylitis. TCRdb analysed the 5' RACE reads with MiXCR anew, one entry per CDR3 protein. The data hold about 130,000 distinct CDR3 sequences, with roughly 8.8% observed a single time. Input material: blood, either unsorted or a sorted T cell fraction (not recorded which). These receptors all stem from a male donor with ankylosing spondylitis or in good health (not recorded which).

The sample holds many counts of this clonotype. This chain links TRBV20-1 with TRBJ2-1; 7 bases match TRBD2. Per the germline V gene, CDR1 is DFQATT and CDR2 is SNEGSKA (reference sequence). J was trimmed by 4 bases and V by 8 bases; bases with no gene match: 8. The CDR3 length is 13 residues. CDR3 loop: CSKVSGPYNEQFF. The CDR3 DNA sequence: TGCAGTAAGGTTAGCGGGCCTTACAATGAGCAGTTCTTC.

To note about this clonotype: A much bigger clone sits one base away, suggesting this may be a read error. The chain carries TRBV12-3 or TRBV12-4 and TRBJ2-1; 10 bases are a match to TRBD2. This CDR3 comprises 15 residues. Unmatched junction bases numbered 11, after V lost 7 bases and J lost 8 bases. The DNA of the CDR3 is TGTGCCAGCACAGCACGGACTAGCGGTTACCATGAGCAGTTCTTC. It codes for CASTARTSGYHEQFF.

This clonotype was picked up a small number of times. The rearrangement uses TRBV29-1 and TRBJ2-7; D is perhaps TRBD2 (6 bases). V was clipped by 0 bases and J by 1 base, with 16 bases between them. Germline V gene data show CDR1 as SQVTM and CDR2 as ANQGSEA. CDR3 length equals 16 residues. The CDR3 region has the DNA TGCAGCGTTGAAGAAACGGGGGTAGGTGGATCCTACGAGCAGTACTTC. It encodes CSVEETGVGGSYEQYF.

This clonotype was recorded a few times. The J gene is TRBJ2-7, the V gene TRBV29-1; 8 nucleotides agree with TRBD1. The CDR3 loop spans 15 amino acids. The trim removed 5 bases at V and 2 bases at J, leaving 11 bases unmatched. In germline, CDR1 is SQVTM, CDR2 ANQGSEA. CDR3 amino acids: CSVSHRGARTYEQYF. Written as DNA, the CDR3 is TGCAGCGTTTCCCACAGGGGGGCTAGGACCTACGAGCAGTACTTC.

The V call is TRBV5-1, the J call TRBJ2-1, with 9 bases aligning to TRBD2. Per the germline V gene, CDR1 is SGHRS and CDR2 is YFSETQ. There are 17 residues in the CDR3. Trimming took 4 bases from V and 5 from J; bases not matched to a gene: 13. The CDR3 region is CASSPRAASGRNNEQFF. In DNA, the CDR3 is TGCGCCAGCAGCCCAAGGGCCGCAAGCGGGAGGAACAATGAGCAGTTCTTC.

A word on this clonotype: A much larger clone is a single base away; this may be a read error. The CDR3 loop reads CASSSRIAGGPADTQYF. CDR3 in DNA: TGTGCCAGCAGCTCCCGCATTGCGGGAGGGCCCGCAGATACGCAGTATTTT. The V call is TRBV7-3, the J call TRBJ2-3; 9 nucleotides match TRBD2. The germline V gene encodes CDR1 SGHTA and CDR2 FQGTGA. The CDR3 is made up of 17 amino acids. J gave up 4 bases and V 4 bases, and 12 bases lay outside the gene matches.

In its sample, this clonotype was seen many times. The chain employs TRBV20-1 and TRBJ2-1; D is perhaps TRBD2 (6 bases). Germline CDR1 reads DFQATT; CDR2 reads SNEGSKA (reference sequence). This CDR3 has 16 residues. V dropped 7 bases and J dropped 0 bases, with 19 bases sitting between them. The CDR3, as DNA: TGCAGTGTCGAACCCAGCGGGTCGAGCTCCTACAATGAGCAGTTCTTC. This sequence encodes CSVEPSGSSSYNEQFF.

This clonotype was seen many times. The DNA of the CDR3 is TGCGCCAGCAGCCAAGATCTGACTAGCGGGAGAGAGAAGTTCTTC. Its translation is CASSQDLTSGREKFF. The chain carries TRBV4-1 and TRBJ2-1, with TRBD2 identical over 12 bases. CDR3 length: 15 residues. Germline CDR1 MGHRA, CDR2 YSYEKL. J gave up 14 bases and V 0 bases, and 8 bases lay outside the gene matches.

This clonotype has more than one count but fewer than ten. The chain recombines TRBV14 with TRBJ1-1; tentative D call: TRBD1 (6 bases). Trimming cost V 3 bases and J 2 bases, with 16 bases left between them. The CDR3 runs 16 residues. CDR1 is SGHDN and CDR2 is FVKESK in the germline V gene. The CDR3, as DNA: TGTGCCAGCAGCCATACATACAGGGTGGTTAACACTGAAGCTTTCTTT. The encoded protein is CASSHTYRVVNTEAFF.

This clonotype was observed many times. The chain recombines TRBV9 with TRBJ2-1, with 7 nucleotides matching TRBD2. CDR1 is SGDLS and CDR2 is YYNGEE in the germline V gene. V was clipped by 0 bases and J by 0 bases; unmatched bases: 3. The CDR3 totals 16 residues. CDR3 nucleotide sequence: TGTGCCAGCAGCGTAGTAGCGGGTGGCTCCTACAATGAGCAGTTCTTC. Translating gives CASSVVAGGSYNEQFF. Looking up the rest from reference TRBV9 and TRBJ2-1 gives the full variable domain: DSGVTQTPKHLITATGQRVTLRCSPRSGDLSVYWYQQSLDQGLQFLIQYYNGEERAKGNILERFSAQQFPDLHSELNLSSLELGDSALYFCASSVVAGGSYNEQFFGPGTRLTVL.

The chain carries TRBV5-6 and TRBJ2-7; weak D call: TRBD2 (5 bases). The CDR3 sequence is 13 residues long. Germline V gene data show CDR1 as SGHDT and CDR2 as YYEEEE. Trimming took off 7 bases at V and 3 bases at J, with 14 bases between the two ends. This CDR3 reads CASGSGLDYEQYF. CDR3 bases: TGTGCCAGCGGCTCCGGACTCGACTACGAGCAGTACTTC. The full variable domain, with the rest looked up from reference TRBV5-6 and TRBJ2-7, is DAGVTQSPTHLIKTRGQQVTLRCSPKSGHDTVSWYQQALGQGPQFIFQYYEEEERQRGNFPDRFSGHQFPNYSSELNVNALLLGDSALYLCASGSGLDYEQYFGPGTRLTVT.

This clonotype was counted ten times or more. The V gene is TRBV12-3 or TRBV12-4, the J gene TRBJ1-2; D might be TRBD1 (5 bases). The CDR3 covers 13 residues. V lost 3 bases to trimming and J lost 4 bases, with 9 bases between them. CDR3 nucleotide sequence: TGTGCCAGCAGTTTCGGGGGACGCTATGGCTACACCTTC. Protein product: CASSFGGRYGYTF.

There are many counts of this clonotype. J is TRBJ2-7 and V is TRBV20-1, with a tentative D call TRBD2 (6 bases). CDR3 length equals 18 residues. With 0 bases removed from V and 11 bases from J, the gap between germline ends came to 32 bases. Germline V gives CDR1 DFQATT, CDR2 SNEGSKA (reference sequence). The CDR3 DNA follows: TGCAGTGCTAGAGATCTGTACACCAGAAAGGACTATCAGTTACGGGAGTACTTC. It specifies CSARDLYTRKDYQLREYF.

This clonotype was seen at least ten times. The rearrangement joins TRBV5-1 to TRBJ2-1; 8 positions agree with TRBD2. Germline loops: CDR1 SGHRS, CDR2 YFSETQ. Losses at the gene ends were 4 bases for V and 6 bases for J; bases not matched to a gene: 12. This CDR3 has 16 residues. CDR3 amino acids: CASSVPTGTRGNEQFF. The CDR3 region has the DNA TGCGCCAGCAGCGTGCCGACCGGGACTAGGGGCAATGAGCAGTTCTTC. The complete variable domain, with remaining parts taken from reference TRBV5-1 and TRBJ2-1, reads KAGVTQTPRYLIKTRGQQVTLSCSPISGHRSVSWYQQTPGQGLQFLFEYFSETQRNKGNFPGRFSGRQFSNSRSEMNVSTLELGDSALYLCASSVPTGTRGNEQFFGPGTRLTVL.

The table lists this clonotype with many counts. The chain uses TRBV7-3 and TRBJ2-7; D ambiguous. This CDR3 is built from 13 residues. V shed 2 bases and J shed 6 bases, with 11 bases lying between them. Germline values: CDR1 SGHTA, CDR2 FQGTGA. For the CDR3, the DNA is TGTGCCAGCAGCTTATTCCTCGGCGGCGAGCAGTACTTC. Residues: CASSLFLGGEQYF.